This T cell receptor beta chain was sequenced for a study of T cell responses to AZD1222 COVID-19 vaccine. The germline V gene has CDR1 SEHNR and CDR2 FQNEAQ (reference sequence). This CDR3 spans 15 amino acids. Trimming took 3 bases from V and 0 from J, leaving 8 bases between them. Repertoires were generated with immunoSEQ multiplex PCR, while TCRdb's copy carries only in-frame clones and drops some. The table records roughly 170,000 clones, 75% to 95% of them present only once. This receptor was identified in an adult in good health. The source was peripheral blood, collected on day 0 of AZD1222 vaccination. This rearrangement joins TRBV7-9 to TRBJ1-4; D is unresolved. The DNA of the CDR3 is TGTGCCAGCAGCTTCGGGTGGGCAACTAATGAAAAACTGTTTTTT. Protein: CASSFGWATNEKLFF.